The rows below give T cell receptor beta chains drawn from one sample of a study of T-cell reconstitution after alpha-beta-depleted transplantation in children. MiXCR was run by TCRdb on the PCR reads, yielding one entry per CDR3 protein. The sample shows some 600,000 distinct CDR3 sequences, approximately 16% of them seen only once. The sequenced sample was PBMCs from the stem cell graft donor, obtained from the stem cell graft. The receptors derive from a human donor who donated a stem cell graft to a child with acute myeloid leukemia. CDR3s include the opening cysteine and the closing phenylalanine or tryptophan. The order of the fields is V gene, clone size, D gene, J gene, CDR3 protein, CDR3 DNA. A D gene is named only where the DNA matches it firmly. Only some rows state a clone size, as once, few, many or a class for expanded clones.

v_call: TRBV20-1; clone_size: many; d_call: -; j_call: TRBJ1-5; cdr3_aa: CSARVSVQPNQPQHF; cdr3_nt: TGCAGTGCTAGAGTTTCCGTACAGCCAAATCAGCCCCAGCATTTT
v_call: TRBV7-9; clone_size: few; d_call: -; j_call: TRBJ2-3; cdr3_aa: CASSLVAGPSDTQYF; cdr3_nt: TGTGCCAGCAGCTTAGTGGCGGGGCCATCAGATACGCAGTATTTT
v_call: TRBV13; clone_size: many; d_call: -; j_call: TRBJ1-3; cdr3_aa: CASSLDPGSGNTIYF; cdr3_nt: TGTGCCAGCAGCTTAGATCCCGGCTCTGGAAACACCATATATTTT
v_call: TRBV20-1; clone_size: many; d_call: TRBD1; j_call: TRBJ1-5; cdr3_aa: CSAPIDMGQKNQPQHF; cdr3_nt: TGCAGTGCTCCGATCGATATGGGACAGAAGAATCAGCCCCAGCATTTT
v_call: TRBV5-1; clone_size: few; d_call: -; j_call: TRBJ2-7; cdr3_aa: CASSLGRVQFLYEQYF; cdr3_nt: TGCGCCAGCAGCTTGGGTCGCGTACAGTTCCTGTACGAGCAGTACTTC
v_call: TRBV25-1; clone_size: few; d_call: -; j_call: TRBJ2-1; cdr3_aa: CASRSGAGSYNEQFF; cdr3_nt: TGTGCCAGCAGGTCGGGGGCCGGGTCCTACAATGAGCAGTTCTTC
v_call: TRBV20-1; clone_size: few; d_call: -; j_call: TRBJ2-6; cdr3_aa: CSARLGANVLTF; cdr3_nt: TGCAGTGCGAGGTTAGGGGCCAACGTCCTGACTTTC
v_call: TRBV6-5; clone_size: few; d_call: -; j_call: TRBJ2-3; cdr3_aa: CASSYQGRGSTDTQYF; cdr3_nt: TGTGCCAGCAGTTATCAGGGACGGGGGAGCACAGATACGCAGTATTTT
v_call: TRBV11-2; clone_size: -; d_call: TRBD2; j_call: TRBJ2-1; cdr3_aa: CASSFRLGLAGDSYNEQFF; cdr3_nt: TGTGCCAGCAGCTTTCGTTTGGGTTTGGCGGGGGACTCCTACAATGAGCAGTTCTTC
v_call: TRBV4-1; clone_size: -; d_call: TRBD1; j_call: TRBJ2-2; cdr3_aa: CASSQDHRGQGNTGELFF; cdr3_nt: TGCGCCAGCAGCCAAGACCATCGGGGACAGGGGAACACCGGGGAGCTGTTTTTT
v_call: TRBV5-1; clone_size: few; d_call: -; j_call: TRBJ1-6; cdr3_aa: CASSPRPGGLNSPLHF; cdr3_nt: TGCGCCAGCAGCCCACGACCGGGGGGTTTGAATTCACCCCTCCACTTT
v_call: TRBV2; clone_size: -; d_call: TRBD1; j_call: TRBJ2-5; cdr3_aa: CASSAKGGTQYF; cdr3_nt: TGTGCCAGCAGTGCTAAAGGGGGCACCCAGTACTTC